This TCR beta chain stems from a study of T cells in Graves' hyperthyroidism and ophthalmopathy. Study-level background: The authors collected peripheral blood at initial diagnosis, before any treatment. Findings of the study overall: Progression to ophthalmopathy was predicted a median of 6.5 months early.

This clonotype is deemed medium-sized. Its antigen is currently unknown. V was clipped by 5 bases and J by 10 bases; unmatched bases: 11. The CDR3 runs 15 residues. From germline, CDR1 is LNHNV and CDR2 YYDKDF (reference sequence). The study excluded patients with uncontrolled infection, other autoimmune disease, pregnancy or lactation. Based on clinical symptoms, serum thyroxine and TRAb, thyroid ultrasound and orbital computed tomography, diagnoses were reached. Using RNA transcripts as the source, TCR beta CDR3 regions were amplified. The HTBI primer set was used in a first-round RT-PCR of the TCR CDR3. MiXCR, run by TCRdb on the multiplex PCR reads, gives a single entry per CDR3 protein. The repertoire includes fewer than 40,000 distinct CDR3 sequences, roughly 50% of them detected once, and roughly 17% sits in the top ten.

This receptor was obtained from a man aged 35 to 55 with Graves' ophthalmopathy. Sequencing was carried out using blood. The chain links TRBV15 to TRBJ1-4; 9 nucleotides match TRBD1. CDR3 bases: TGTGCCACCAGCTCCGACAGGGGGTCCTTAGTAAAACTGTTTTTT. Protein: CATSSDRGSLVKLFF.